A few counts support the clone carrying this T cell receptor (beta chain). Its antigen is unidentified. This CDR3 region has 16 residues. V dropped 5 bases and J dropped 6 bases, with 19 bases sitting between them. The germline V gene encodes CDR1 MGHDK and CDR2 SYGVNS. TCRdb processed the reads anew with MiXCR; each CDR3 protein has one entry. This table holds 75,000 to 100,000 distinct CDR3 sequences, 40% to 50% found once. This entry is derived from a study of T cell repertoires in cytomegalovirus infection. Study information: Recently identified HLA-C-restricted CMV epitopes were used, and well-studied HLA-B-restricted CMV epitopes were used as well. TCR beta signatures that were public indicated CMV infection and matching HLA type.

Regarding the study as a whole: The response measured ex vivo was dominated by TCR beta clonotypes (HLA-C-restricted and CMV-specific). Adding up the frequency of public TCR beta families identified people who carried CMV plus the relevant HLA.

This chain uses TRBV25-1 with TRBJ1-4, with D unresolved. The sequence derives from a human donor in good health (CMV status not recorded). Some clones in this sample may be carry-over from other donors' samples. Sequences were derived from CD8+ T cells from cultured PBMCs, sampled from culture after CMV antigen stimulation. This CDR3 is CASSNGSGDAHEKLFF. CDR3 nucleotide sequence: TGTGCCAGCAGTAACGGATCAGGCGATGCCCATGAAAAACTGTTTTTT.